This TCR beta chain is drawn from a study of T cells after somatic rescue of genetic block. The CDR3 is 15 amino acids. Trimming took 1 base from V and 0 from J, leaving 7 bases between them. CDR1 and CDR2 from the germline V gene are SGHTA and FQGNSA. The assay was immunoSEQ multiplex PCR, and TCRdb's table has in-frame clones only and misses some. There are over 95,000 clones in the sample; about 89% occur only once, and roughly 1.5% lies in the top ten. Material: peripheral blood mononuclear cells (PBMCs). This sequence was found in a woman between 18 and 29 years old. The chain has TRBV7-2 and TRBJ1-5; no clear D. In nucleotides, the CDR3 is TGTGCCAGCAGCTTAGGTCAGGCTAGCAATCAGCCCCAGCATTTT. This encodes CASSLGQASNQPQHF.